The clone carrying this T cell receptor beta chain occurred many times. The source of the sample is a study of T cells after yellow fever vaccination. The CDR3 loop spans 14 amino acids. The ends were cut back, 5 bases at V and 5 bases at J, with 16 bases in the middle. Germline V gives CDR1 SGHKS, CDR2 YYEKEE (reference sequence). TCRdb re-analysed the 5' RACE reads in MiXCR, keeping a single row per CDR3 protein. The sample comprises over 110,000 distinct CDR3 sequences, roughly 8% of which are singletons, and roughly 0.77% rests with the top ten. The sequenced sample was CD4+ T cells sorted from PBMCs, obtained 5 days after the yellow fever booster vaccination. The clonotype originates from a young man who received the YFV17D yellow fever vaccine. The chain has TRBV5-5 and TRBJ2-5; D uncertain. The CDR3 DNA reads TGTGCCAGCAGATCCACGAGGATGGGTGAGACCCAGTACTTC. It codes for CASRSTRMGETQYF.